The rows below give T cell receptor beta chains drawn from one sample of a study of blood T cell repertoires in COVID-19. Data came from immunoSEQ multiplex PCR; TCRdb stores just in-frame clones and leaves some out. Of some 230,000 clones in the sample, more than 65% are singletons; the top ten hold around 3%. The specimen was peripheral blood. The receptors were sampled from a woman in her twenties or thirties who had recovered from COVID-19. CDR3s include the opening cysteine and the closing phenylalanine or tryptophan. The D gene is left open where the match is weak. Not all rows give a size; the values are once, few, many and, for expanded clones, a class.

d_call | j_call | v_call | clone_size | cdr3_aa | cdr3_nt
TRBD1 | TRBJ1-5 | TRBV6-6 | . | CASSYSTGGAPQHF | TGTGCCAGCAGTTACAGCACAGGGGGCGCACCCCAGCATTTT
. | TRBJ1-2 | TRBV10-2 | . | CASRDNQGRGNVYGYTF | TGCGCCAGCAGAGATAATCAGGGTAGGGGAAACGTCTATGGCTACACCTTC
. | TRBJ1-2 | TRBV9 | once | CASSVDPSQGGYTF | TGTGCCAGCAGCGTAGACCCCTCTCAGGGAGGCTACACCTTC
TRBD1 | TRBJ1-1 | TRBV11-3 | . | CASSVSGTGTPEAFF | TGTGCCAGCAGCGTTTCCGGGACAGGGACCCCTGAAGCTTTCTTT
. | TRBJ2-4 | TRBV6-5 | . | CASSYSQGIDIQYF | TGTGCCAGCAGTTACTCCCAGGGGATAGACATTCAGTACTTC
. | TRBJ1-5 | TRBV28 | . | CASRSSEPLSYQPQHF | TGTGCCAGCAGGTCGTCCGAGCCCCTTAGCTATCAGCCCCAGCATTTT
. | TRBJ2-4 | TRBV7-2 | once | CASSPPLRVTIKNIQYF | TGTGCCAGCAGCCCCCCTCTACGGGTGACGATCAAAAACATTCAGTACTTC
. | TRBJ1-5 | TRBV6-6 | . | CASSPEGLTQPQHF | TGTGCCAGCAGTCCGGAGGGGTTGACTCAGCCCCAGCATTTT
. | TRBJ2-1 | TRBV7-9 | . | CASSVARGEQFF | TGTGCCAGCAGCGTGGCAAGGGGGGAGCAGTTCTTC
. | TRBJ1-6 | TRBV28 | . | CASSSPREGGSPLHF | TGTGCCAGCAGTTCCCCCCGGGAGGGGGGTTCACCCCTCCACTTT
. | TRBJ2-5 | TRBV7-9 | . | CASSSGKDETQYF | TGTGCCAGCAGCTCAGGGAAGGATGAGACCCAGTACTTC
TRBD2 | TRBJ2-3 | TRBV10-2 | few | CASSETRASGSGDTQYF | TGCGCCAGCAGTGAGACCCGAGCTAGCGGGAGTGGAGATACGCAGTATTTT
TRBD1 | TRBJ1-2 | TRBV3-1/TRBV3-2 | . | CASSQGTANYGYTF | TGTGCCAGCAGCCAGGGGACAGCTAACTATGGCTACACCTTC
. | TRBJ2-1 | TRBV7-9 | . | CASSRTEGEQFF | TGTGCCAGCAGCCGGACAGAGGGTGAGCAGTTCTTC
. | TRBJ1-2 | TRBV3-1/TRBV3-2 | . | CASSQGSQGYTGYTF | TGTGCCAGCAGCCAAGGATCACAGGGTTATACTGGCTACACCTTC
. | TRBJ1-1 | TRBV6-5 | . | CASRLTFEAFF | TGTGCCAGCAGGCTCACATTCGAAGCTTTCTTT
TRBD2 | TRBJ2-5 | TRBV5-4 | . | CASSPTSGTKETQYF | TGTGCCAGCAGCCCGACTAGCGGGACCAAAGAGACCCAGTACTTC
TRBD1 | TRBJ2-5 | TRBV28 | . | CASNTERVRQGVKGAQYF | TGTGCCAGCAATACAGAGAGGGTGAGGCAGGGGGTAAAGGGGGCCCAGTACTTC
TRBD1 | TRBJ1-5 | TRBV6-5 | . | CASSTDREGQPQHF | TGTGCCAGCAGCACGGACAGGGAGGGTCAGCCCCAGCATTTT
TRBD1 | TRBJ1-1 | TRBV6-6 | . | CASSGQGGLRNTEAFF | TGTGCCAGCAGTGGACAGGGGGGGCTCAGGAACACTGAAGCTTTCTTT
TRBD1 | TRBJ2-7 | TRBV6-5 | . | CASTPRQGIYEQYF | TGTGCCAGCACGCCACGACAGGGAATCTACGAGCAGTACTTC
. | TRBJ1-1 | TRBV9 | . | CASSVGGEVEAFF | TGTGCCAGCAGCGTAGGCGGAGAAGTTGAAGCTTTCTTT
. | TRBJ2-2 | TRBV7-3 | few | CASSFGMPNTGELFF | TGTGCCAGCAGCTTCGGGATGCCGAACACCGGGGAGCTGTTTTTT
. | TRBJ2-1 | TRBV19 | . | CASSPRSLMKQFF | TGTGCCAGTAGTCCGCGATCCCTAATGAAGCAGTTCTTC
TRBD2 | TRBJ2-3 | TRBV7-6 | . | CASSPIAGVYPDTQYF | TGTGCCAGCAGCCCAATAGCGGGAGTCTATCCAGATACGCAGTATTTT
TRBD1 | TRBJ2-7 | TRBV30 | once | CAWTAGTTDRDEQYF | TGTGCCTGGACCGCAGGGACCACAGACAGGGACGAGCAGTACTTC